Presented here are 22 T cell receptor beta chains from one specimen sequenced in a study of T-cell memory formation after mild COVID-19. In TCRdb, the 5' RACE reads were re-called with MiXCR into one record per CDR3 protein. The sample has approximately 300,000 distinct CDR3 sequences; over 7% are singletons. Sample: PBMCs or a T cell subset sorted from them (not recorded which). The origin of the receptors is a man aged 18 to 30 who had mild COVID-19 (a few samples of this study predate the infection). Cell type and time point are not known.

This clonotype was seen only a few times. This chain joins TRBV4-1 and TRBJ2-7; unclear D gene. The CDR3 is 13 residues long. CDR1 is MGHRA, CDR2 YSYEKL, per germline. The V end lost 1 base, the J end lost 3 bases, and 7 bases lay between the germline ends. The CDR3 sequence is CASSQGAGYEQYV. In nucleotides, the CDR3 is TGCGCCAGCAGCCAAGGTGCAGGCTACGAGCAGTACGTC.

This clonotype was seen a handful of times. The chain links TRBV27 to TRBJ2-3, with 9 bases identical to TRBD1. The germline gives CDR1 MNHEY, CDR2 SMNVEV (reference sequence). J was trimmed by 4 bases and V by 5 bases; bases with no gene match: 7. CDR3 length: 15 amino acids. In DNA, the CDR3 is TGTGCCAGCAGTATGATGACAGGGGGGCCAGATACGCAGTATTTT. This sequence encodes CASSMMTGGPDTQYF.

In this sample, this clonotype turned up many times. V usage is TRBV7-9 and J usage is TRBJ1-1, with a possible D match to TRBD1 (5 bases). In germline, CDR1 is SEHNR, CDR2 FQNEAQ (reference sequence). Between the trimmed V and J ends, which lost 4 bases and 0 bases, there was a span of 15 bases. This CDR3 spans 16 amino acids. The chain's CDR3 is CASSSHPTDMNTEAFF. The CDR3 DNA reads as TGTGCCAGCAGCTCTCACCCGACAGATATGAACACTGAAGCTTTCTTT. The whole variable domain, filled in from reference TRBV7-9 and TRBJ1-1, reads DTGVSQNPRHKITKRGQNVTFRCDPISEHNRLYWYRQTLGQGPEFLTYFQNEAQLEKSRLLSDRFSAERPKGSFSTLEIQRTEQGDSAMYLCASSSHPTDMNTEAFFGQGTRLTVV.

A few counts support this clonotype. The genes are TRBV5-1 and TRBJ1-1; tentatively, D is TRBD1 (5 bases). This CDR3 comprises 15 residues. Per germline, CDR1 SGHRS and CDR2 YFSETQ. Between the trimmed V and J ends, which lost 0 bases and 5 bases, there was a span of 14 bases. CDR3 bases: TGCGCCAGCAGCTTGGCTGGGACGGCAGATACTGAAGCTTTCTTT. This codes for CASSLAGTADTEAFF.

This clonotype was seen repeatedly, ten times or more. The chain uses TRBV5-1 and TRBJ1-1; D possibly corresponds to TRBD1 (5 bases). Trimming took off 0 bases at V and 6 bases at J, with 15 bases between the two ends. CDR1 and CDR2 from the germline V gene are SGHRS and YFSETQ. The CDR3 has 15 residues. The CDR3 DNA sequence: TGCGCCAGCAGCTTGGTAGGGCAGGGTGGACCTGAAGCTTTCTTT. This codes for CASSLVGQGGPEAFF.

The gene calls are TRBV11-1 and TRBJ2-2; D assignment may be TRBD1 or TRBD2 (6 bases each). Germline V lookup: CDR1 SGHAT, CDR2 FQDESV (reference sequence). The germline V and J ends were trimmed by 3 bases and 4 bases, with 15 bases remaining between them. The CDR3 has 16 amino acids. The CDR3 spells CASSFPRGQGTGELFF. Written as DNA, the CDR3 is TGTGCCAGCAGCTTTCCCCGGGGGCAGGGCACCGGGGAGCTGTTTTTT.

This clonotype was seen more than once but under ten times. The chain employs TRBV10-2 and TRBJ1-2; D unresolved. This CDR3 region has 13 residues. The germline CDR1 and CDR2 sequences are WSHSY and SAAADI. Trimming left V 3 bases short and J 5 bases short, with 10 bases between. The CDR3 spells CASSDKTYYGYTF. The CDR3 DNA follows: TGCGCCAGCAGTGACAAGACCTATTATGGCTACACCTTC.

This clonotype appeared many times. The chain uses TRBV10-3 and TRBJ1-3, with 7 positions matching TRBD1. This CDR3 spans 14 amino acids. Trimming cost V 5 bases and J 0 bases; bases outside gene matches: 1. CDR1 and CDR2 from the germline V gene are ENHRY and SYGVKD. The CDR3 DNA reads as TGTGCCATCAGTAGGGACAGCTCTGGAAACACCATATATTTT. The encoded protein is CAISRDSSGNTIYF.

V is TRBV5-1 and J is TRBJ2-7, with 9 bases that match TRBD1. V was clipped by 3 bases and J by 4 bases; unmatched bases: 14. The CDR3 sequence is 17 residues long. CDR1 and CDR2 from the germline V gene are SGHRS and YFSETQ. CDR3 amino acids: CASSSRDRARLSYEQYF. CDR3 DNA sequence: TGCGCCAGCAGCTCCCGGGACAGGGCCCGCCTCTCTTACGAGCAGTACTTC. The whole variable domain, filled in from reference TRBV5-1 and TRBJ2-7, reads KAGVTQTPRYLIKTRGQQVTLSCSPISGHRSVSWYQQTPGQGLQFLFEYFSETQRNKGNFPGRFSGRQFSNSRSEMNVSTLELGDSALYLCASSSRDRARLSYEQYFGPGTRLTVT.

The rearrangement links TRBV6-5 to TRBJ2-7; 8 bases agree with TRBD1. The trim removed 5 bases at V and 0 bases at J, leaving 6 bases unmatched. The CDR3 runs 15 residues. Per the germline V gene, CDR1 is MNHEY and CDR2 is SVGAGI. CDR3 region: CASSRGDRSSYEQYF. The CDR3 coding sequence is TGTGCCAGCAGTCGCGGGGACAGGAGCTCCTACGAGCAGTACTTC.

This chain connects TRBV10-3 to TRBJ2-3; D is ambiguous. V was cut by 7 bases and J by 2 bases, with 4 bases left in between. CDR1 ENHRY and CDR2 SYGVKD come from the germline V gene. The CDR3 is 11 amino acids. The CDR3 region is CAITDTDTQYF. DNA for the CDR3: TGTGCCATCACCGACACAGATACGCAGTATTTT.

This clonotype was observed a few times. The chain joins TRBV28 to TRBJ2-7, with D possibly being TRBD2 (6 bases). V lost 3 bases and J lost 1, with 16 bases in between. Germline values: CDR1 MDHEN, CDR2 SYDVKM. The CDR3 spans 16 residues. CDR3 residues: CASSFSGIGLSYEQYV. The CDR3 coding sequence is TGTGCCAGCAGTTTTTCAGGCATAGGACTATCCTACGAGCAGTACGTC.

Many counts were recorded for this clonotype. The chain employs TRBV6-4 and TRBJ2-1, with 12 bases matching TRBD2. The CDR3 spans 16 residues. After removal of 0 bases from V and 8 bases from J, the junction contained 5 bases not matched to a gene. Germline CDR1 and CDR2: MRHNA and SNTAGT. The CDR3 DNA follows: TGTGCCAGCAGTGACTCTCCTAGCGGGGGGGCCGATGAGCAGTTCTTC. Protein product: CASSDSPSGGADEQFF.

Ten or more counts support this clonotype. The V and J genes are TRBV5-1 and TRBJ1-4, with TRBD1 matching over 7 bases. Germline V lookup: CDR1 SGHRS, CDR2 YFSETQ. The CDR3 runs to 15 residues. The J segment lost 5 bases and the V segment lost 4 bases, leaving 8 bases of the junction unmatched. The CDR3, as DNA: TGCGCCAGCAGCCGGACCGGGACAGAAAATGAAAAACTGTTTTTT. This encodes CASSRTGTENEKLFF.

The genes are TRBV24-1 and TRBJ2-5, with D possibly being TRBD1 or TRBD2 (5 bases each). V lost 4 bases and J lost 3, with 11 bases in between. Germline CDR1 is KGHDR and CDR2 is SFDVKD. CDR3 length equals 14 residues. The CDR3: CATSESGREETQYF. CDR3 DNA sequence: TGTGCCACCAGTGAAAGCGGCAGGGAAGAGACCCAGTACTTC.

This clonotype was detected a few times. The V and J genes are TRBV6-2 or TRBV6-3 and TRBJ1-5, with unresolved D. V lost 1 base and J 5 bases, leaving 3 bases between the germline ends. CDR3 length: 12 residues. From germline, CDR1 is MNHEY and CDR2 SVGEGT. The CDR3 sequence: CASSYFDQPQHF. DNA of the CDR3: TGTGCCAGCAGTTACTTCGATCAGCCCCAGCATTTT.

This clonotype was counted between two and nine times. This sequence joins TRBV18 and TRBJ2-5, with D unclear. The germline CDR1 and CDR2 sequences are KGHSH and LQKENI. Deletions cut 8 bases from V and 7 bases from J, with 14 bases between. This CDR3 is built from 12 residues. The CDR3 coding sequence is TGTGCCAGCCAAGCATTGATTGGGACCCAGTACTTC. It specifies CASQALIGTQYF.

This clonotype came up a few times. The rearrangement uses TRBV18 and TRBJ2-3, with 7 nucleotides matching TRBD1. Germline V CDR1 and CDR2: KGHSH, LQKENI. V dropped 4 bases and J dropped 5; count of bases not matched to a gene: 12. The CDR3 totals 16 residues. DNA for the CDR3: TGTGCCAGCTCACTCCAACGGACAGGCGGAGAAGATACGCAGTATTTT. It translates to CASSLQRTGGEDTQYF.

At least ten counts were recorded for this clonotype. V is TRBV9 and J is TRBJ1-3, with D unresolved. Looked up from germline, CDR1 is SGDLS and CDR2 is YYNGEE. The CDR3 sequence is 15 residues long. V was cut by 2 bases and J by 1 base, with 10 bases left in between. The CDR3, as DNA: TGTGCCAGCAGCGTCTCCCCGATATCTGGAAACACCATATATTTT. Translating it yields CASSVSPISGNTIYF. Together with reference TRBV9 and TRBJ1-3, the CDR3 gives the full variable domain: DSGVTQTPKHLITATGQRVTLRCSPRSGDLSVYWYQQSLDQGLQFLIQYYNGEERAKGNILERFSAQQFPDLHSELNLSSLELGDSALYFCASSVSPISGNTIYFGEGSWLTVV.

The J gene is TRBJ2-1, the V gene TRBV7-2; maybe TRBD2 (6 bases). The V and J ends lost 5 bases and 7 bases respectively, with 12 bases between them. The CDR3 is made up of 13 amino acids. Germline lookup yields CDR1 SGHTA and CDR2 FQGNSA. The CDR3 protein is CASSRGRGNEQFF. The CDR3 DNA is TGTGCCAGCAGCCGAGGTCGGGGGAATGAGCAGTTCTTC. The full variable domain, its missing parts supplied by reference TRBV7-2 and TRBJ2-1, is GAGVSQSPSNKVTEKGKDVELRCDPISGHTALYWYRQSLGQGLEFLIYFQGNSAPDKSGLPSDRFSAERTGGSVSTLTIQRTQQEDSAVYLCASSRGRGNEQFFGPGTRLTVL.

CDR3 bases: TGCAGTGCTAGAAGAGTGGGGACAGGAAATAGTAATCAGCCCCAGCATTTT. Its protein is CSARRVGTGNSNQPQHF. The V gene is TRBV20-1, the J gene TRBJ1-5, with 8 bases matching TRBD1. This CDR3 has 17 amino acids. With 2 bases clipped from V and 4 bases from J, the junction kept 13 bases outside the gene matches. Germline assignment: CDR1 DFQATT and CDR2 SNEGSKA (reference sequence).

The V call is TRBV4-1, the J call TRBJ1-4; D is perhaps TRBD1 (6 bases). The CDR3 loop spans 17 amino acids. Germline CDR1 and CDR2: MGHRA and YSYEKL. V was pared by 0 bases and J by 3 bases, with 14 bases between. CDR3 nucleotide sequence: TGCGCCAGCAGCCAAGACCCTACAGGGCGGTCTAATGAAAAACTGTTTTTT. It encodes CASSQDPTGRSNEKLFF.